A selection of T cell receptor beta chains follows, all from one sample in a study of a mutant IDH1 vaccine in newly diagnosed glioma. Assay: immunoSEQ multiplex PCR; the TCRdb copy retains only in-frame clones and omits some. Here the sample spans approximately 24,000 clones, 75% to 80% being singletons. These receptors have no identified antigens. The sample in question was PBMCs, obtained from a glioma patient whose treatment included an IDH1 peptide vaccine. The receptor set was obtained from a middle-aged man with glioma. Both conserved end residues are part of each CDR3. The D gene is left open where the match is weak.

j_call cdr3_length d_call v_call cdr3_aa
TRBJ2-7 13 . TRBV7-8 CASSVGRSYEQYF
TRBJ1-4 13 . TRBV7-7 CASSFRGNEKLFF
TRBJ1-1 13 . TRBV7-9 CASSFSVNTEAFF
TRBJ2-1 15 . TRBV19 CASNPVADSYNEQFF
TRBJ2-5 12 . TRBV6-1 CASSEVMETQYF
TRBJ2-2 17 TRBD2 TRBV7-8 CASSSPYSSGATGELFF
TRBJ1-2 16 . TRBV11-3 CASSLDTAASNYGYTF
TRBJ1-6 16 TRBD1 TRBV7-6 CASSLDRGSYNSPLHF
TRBJ2-6 16 . TRBV7-8 CASSLALRGGANVLTF
TRBJ2-5 16 . TRBV7-9 CASSPLGGGTQETQYF
TRBJ2-2 16 TRBD1 TRBV10-1 CASSTSTGTGIGELFF
TRBJ2-5 16 TRBD1 TRBV6-1 CASSASTGGAGETQYF
TRBJ1-1 14 . TRBV27 CASSFSGTPTEAFF
TRBJ1-2 16 TRBD1 TRBV7-8 CASSPSRDSNFDGYTF
TRBJ2-2 15 . TRBV7-2 CASSLVYQGTGELFF
TRBJ1-1 16 . TRBV11-2 CASSLDGGDLNTEAFF
TRBJ1-5 17 . TRBV4-1 CASSQDGGGALIQPQHF
TRBJ2-1 15 TRBD2 TRBV7-6 CASSVSGRTGNEQFF
TRBJ1-1 13 . TRBV30 CAWSGTGNTEAFF
TRBJ2-1 15 . TRBV7-9 CASSLALGRYNEQFF
TRBJ2-4 17 . TRBV4-1 CASSQEGLSSPKNIQYF
TRBJ2-1 17 TRBD2 TRBV11-2 CASSSRDFRGRANEQFF
TRBJ2-7 14 TRBD2 TRBV5-8 CASRETSGSYEQYF
TRBJ1-1 12 . TRBV7-9 CASSLADTGAFF
TRBJ2-1 14 TRBD2 TRBV11-2 CASSPTSGGNEQFF
TRBJ1-3 16 TRBD1 TRBV6-6 CASSSSRTGSGNTIYF
TRBJ2-5 15 TRBD1 TRBV9 CASSIGTGGVETQYF
TRBJ2-1 13 . TRBV30 CAWSVGQYNEQFF
TRBJ1-2 12 . TRBV11-3 CASSLEGTGYTF
TRBJ1-2 14 . TRBV11-2 CASSLEVLGAGYTF
TRBJ1-1 12 . TRBV30 CAWRRERAGAFF
TRBJ2-5 16 TRBD2 TRBV11-3 CASSARLAGAQETQYF
TRBJ2-7 12 TRBD1 TRBV11-2 CASSWDSPEQYF
TRBJ2-5 16 TRBD1 TRBV15 CATSSPGTEFSETQYF
TRBJ1-5 17 . TRBV11-2 CASSLGRDVYGNQPQHF